This T cell receptor beta chain is from a study of T cell responses to AZD1222 COVID-19 vaccine. V shed 4 bases and J shed 0 bases, with 13 bases lying between them. The germline V gene encodes CDR1 SGHRS and CDR2 YFSETQ. The length of the CDR3 is 16 residues. Here immunoSEQ multiplex PCR was the method, and the copy in TCRdb shows in-frame clones only, minus some. The data show tens of thousands of clones, around 90% seen once. The source of this sequence is an adult in good health. The chain links TRBV5-1 to TRBJ1-4; TRBD1 might be the D (5 bases). This specimen consisted of peripheral blood, obtained on day 0 of AZD1222 vaccination. The CDR3 protein is CASSLGTFPTNEKLFF. CDR3 nucleotides: TGCGCCAGCAGCCTCGGGACGTTCCCAACTAATGAAAAACTGTTTTTT.